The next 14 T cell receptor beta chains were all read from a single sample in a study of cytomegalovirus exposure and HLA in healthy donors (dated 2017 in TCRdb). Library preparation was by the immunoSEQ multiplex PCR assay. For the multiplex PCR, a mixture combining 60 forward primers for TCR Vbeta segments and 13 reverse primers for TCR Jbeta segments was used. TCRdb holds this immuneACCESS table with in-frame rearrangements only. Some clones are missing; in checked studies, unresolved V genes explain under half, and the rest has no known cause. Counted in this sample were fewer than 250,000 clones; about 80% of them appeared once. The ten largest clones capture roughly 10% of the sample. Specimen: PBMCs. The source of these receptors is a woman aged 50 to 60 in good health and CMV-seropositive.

CDR3 DNA: TGTGCCAGCTCAGCCCGGGGAGGGGGGAACACTGAAGCTTTCTTT. This encodes CASSARGGGNTEAFF. The chain joins TRBV18 to TRBJ1-1; TRBD1 is a possible D gene (6 bases). The CDR3 has 15 residues. Trimming pared 5 bases from V and 1 base from J, leaving 14 bases between. The germline gives CDR1 KGHSH, CDR2 LQKENI.

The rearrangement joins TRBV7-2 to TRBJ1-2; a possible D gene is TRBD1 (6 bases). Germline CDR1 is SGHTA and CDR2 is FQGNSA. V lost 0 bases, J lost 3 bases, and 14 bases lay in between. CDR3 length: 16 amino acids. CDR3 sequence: CASSLAATGSYYGYTF. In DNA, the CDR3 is TGTGCCAGCAGCTTAGCCGCTACAGGGTCCTACTATGGCTACACCTTC.

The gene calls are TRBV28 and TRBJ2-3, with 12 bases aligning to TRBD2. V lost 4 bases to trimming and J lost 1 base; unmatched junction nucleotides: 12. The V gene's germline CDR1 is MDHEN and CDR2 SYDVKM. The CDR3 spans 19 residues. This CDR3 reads CASSSTSGGRAPGTDTQYF. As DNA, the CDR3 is TGTGCCAGCAGTTCAACTAGCGGGGGGAGAGCACCCGGCACAGATACGCAGTATTTT. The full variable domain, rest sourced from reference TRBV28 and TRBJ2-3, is DVKVTQSSRYLVKRTGEKVFLECVQDMDHENMFWYRQDPGLGLRLIYFSYDVKMKEKGDIPEGYSVSREKKERFSLILESASTNQTSMYLCASSSTSGGRAPGTDTQYFGPGTRLTVL.

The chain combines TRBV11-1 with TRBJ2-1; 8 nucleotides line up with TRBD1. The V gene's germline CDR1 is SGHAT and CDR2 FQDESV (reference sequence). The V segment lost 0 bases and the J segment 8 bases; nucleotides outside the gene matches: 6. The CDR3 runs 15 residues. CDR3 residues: CASSLAGQGADEQFF. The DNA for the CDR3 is TGTGCCAGCAGCTTAGCCGGGCAGGGGGCCGATGAGCAGTTCTTC.

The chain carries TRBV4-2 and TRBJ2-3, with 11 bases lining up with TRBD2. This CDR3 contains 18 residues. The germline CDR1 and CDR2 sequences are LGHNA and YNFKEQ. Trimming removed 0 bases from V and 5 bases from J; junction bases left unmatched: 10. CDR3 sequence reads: CASSQDQGLAGGVDTQYF. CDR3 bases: TGTGCCAGCAGCCAAGATCAAGGGCTAGCGGGGGGTGTAGATACGCAGTATTTT.

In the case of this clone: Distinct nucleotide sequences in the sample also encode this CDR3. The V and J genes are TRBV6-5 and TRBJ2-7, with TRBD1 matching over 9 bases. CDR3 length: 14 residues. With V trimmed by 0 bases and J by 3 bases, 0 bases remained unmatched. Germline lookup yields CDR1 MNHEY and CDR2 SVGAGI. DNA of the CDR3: TGTGCCAGCAGTTACTCGGGACAGGGCTACGAGCAGTACTTC. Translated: CASSYSGQGYEQYF.

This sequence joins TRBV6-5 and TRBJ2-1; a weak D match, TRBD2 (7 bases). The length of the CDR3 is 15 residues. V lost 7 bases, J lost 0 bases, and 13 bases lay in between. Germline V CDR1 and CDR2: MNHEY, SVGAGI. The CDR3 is CASKGGRLSYNEQFF. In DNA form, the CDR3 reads TGTGCCAGCAAGGGGGGGCGCCTCTCCTACAATGAGCAGTTCTTC.

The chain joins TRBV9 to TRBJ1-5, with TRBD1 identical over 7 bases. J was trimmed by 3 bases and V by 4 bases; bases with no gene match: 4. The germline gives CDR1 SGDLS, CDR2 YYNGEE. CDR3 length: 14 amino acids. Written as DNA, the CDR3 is TGTGCCAGCAGCCCACAGGGGCTCAATCAGCCCCAGCATTTT. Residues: CASSPQGLNQPQHF. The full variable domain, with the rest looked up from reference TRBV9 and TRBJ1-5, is DSGVTQTPKHLITATGQRVTLRCSPRSGDLSVYWYQQSLDQGLQFLIQYYNGEERAKGNILERFSAQQFPDLHSELNLSSLELGDSALYFCASSPQGLNQPQHFGDGTRLSIL.

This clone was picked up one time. The CDR3 sequence: CASSQRSTSGGYNEQFF. The CDR3 region has the DNA TGCGCCAGCAGCCAAAGATCAACTAGCGGGGGCTACAATGAGCAGTTCTTC. The chain combines TRBV4-1 with TRBJ2-1; 11 bases are shared with TRBD2. The CDR3 has 17 residues. Germline CDR1 reads MGHRA; CDR2 reads YSYEKL. V lost 2 bases, J lost 3 bases, and 6 bases stayed unmatched.

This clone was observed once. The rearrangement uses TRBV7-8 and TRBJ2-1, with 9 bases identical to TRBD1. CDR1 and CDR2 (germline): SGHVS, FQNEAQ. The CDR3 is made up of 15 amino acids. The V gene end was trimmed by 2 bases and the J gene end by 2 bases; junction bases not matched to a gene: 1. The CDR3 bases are TGTGCCAGCAGCTTAACAGGGGGCACCTACAATGAGCAGTTCTTC. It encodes CASSLTGGTYNEQFF.

CDR3 loop: CAIKGAWGQGDTEAFF. The CDR3 nucleotides read TGTGCCATCAAGGGGGCATGGGGACAGGGAGACACTGAAGCTTTCTTT. The chain employs TRBV10-3 and TRBJ1-1; 9 bases are shared with TRBD1. Unmatched junction bases numbered 12, after V lost 7 bases and J lost 3 bases. The CDR3 length is 16 residues. Germline-derived CDR1 and CDR2 are ENHRY and SYGVKD.

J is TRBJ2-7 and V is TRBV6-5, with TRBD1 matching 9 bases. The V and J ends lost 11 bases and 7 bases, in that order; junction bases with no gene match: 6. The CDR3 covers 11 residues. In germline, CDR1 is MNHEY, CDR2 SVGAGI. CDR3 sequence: CAAGQGIEQYF. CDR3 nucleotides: TGTGCCGCTGGACAGGGGATAGAGCAGTACTTC.

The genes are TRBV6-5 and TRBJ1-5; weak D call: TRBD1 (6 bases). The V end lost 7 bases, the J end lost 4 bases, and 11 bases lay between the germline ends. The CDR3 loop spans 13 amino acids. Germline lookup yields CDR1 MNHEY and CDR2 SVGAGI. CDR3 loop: CASNEGENQPQHF. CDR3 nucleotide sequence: TGTGCCAGCAACGAGGGGGAGAATCAGCCCCAGCATTTT.

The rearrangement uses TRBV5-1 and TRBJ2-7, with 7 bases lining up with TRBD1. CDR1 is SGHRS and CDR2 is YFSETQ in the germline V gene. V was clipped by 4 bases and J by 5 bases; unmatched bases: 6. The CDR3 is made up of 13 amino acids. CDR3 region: CASSPGQVHEQYF. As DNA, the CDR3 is TGCGCCAGCAGCCCCGGACAGGTCCACGAGCAGTACTTC. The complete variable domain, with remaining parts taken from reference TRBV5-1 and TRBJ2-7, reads KAGVTQTPRYLIKTRGQQVTLSCSPISGHRSVSWYQQTPGQGLQFLFEYFSETQRNKGNFPGRFSGRQFSNSRSEMNVSTLELGDSALYLCASSPGQVHEQYFGPGTRLTVT.